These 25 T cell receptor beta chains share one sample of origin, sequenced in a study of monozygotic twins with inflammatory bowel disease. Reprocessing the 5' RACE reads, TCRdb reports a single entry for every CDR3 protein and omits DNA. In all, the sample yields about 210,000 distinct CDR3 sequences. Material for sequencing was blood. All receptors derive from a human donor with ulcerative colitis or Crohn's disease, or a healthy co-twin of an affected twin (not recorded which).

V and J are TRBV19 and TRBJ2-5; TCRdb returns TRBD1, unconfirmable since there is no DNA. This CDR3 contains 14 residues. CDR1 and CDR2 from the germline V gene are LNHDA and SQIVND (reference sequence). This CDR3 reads CASSIATARVTQYF. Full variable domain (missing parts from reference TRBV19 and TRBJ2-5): DGGITQSPKYLFRKEGQNVTLSCEQNLNHDAMYWYRQDPGQGLRLIYYSQIVNDFQKGDIAEGYSVSREKKESFPLTVTSAQKNPTAFYLCASSIATARVTQYFGPGTRLLVL.

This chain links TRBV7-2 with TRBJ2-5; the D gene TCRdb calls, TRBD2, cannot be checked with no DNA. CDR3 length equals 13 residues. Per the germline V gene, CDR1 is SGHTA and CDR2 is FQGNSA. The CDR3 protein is CASSPGTRQTQYF.

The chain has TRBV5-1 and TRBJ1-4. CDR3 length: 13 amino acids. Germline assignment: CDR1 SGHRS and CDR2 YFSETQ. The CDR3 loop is CASSPNVGEKLFF.

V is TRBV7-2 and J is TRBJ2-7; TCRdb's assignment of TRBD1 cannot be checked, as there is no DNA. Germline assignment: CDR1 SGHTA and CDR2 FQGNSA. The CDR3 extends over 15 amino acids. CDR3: CASSLDGGFSYEQYF.

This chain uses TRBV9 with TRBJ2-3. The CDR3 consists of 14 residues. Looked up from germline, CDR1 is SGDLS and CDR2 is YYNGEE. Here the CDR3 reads CASSVDGFEVVQYF.

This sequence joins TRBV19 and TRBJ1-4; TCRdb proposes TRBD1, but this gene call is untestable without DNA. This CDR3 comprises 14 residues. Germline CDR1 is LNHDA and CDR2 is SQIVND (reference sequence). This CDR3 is CASSMTTVSEKLFF.

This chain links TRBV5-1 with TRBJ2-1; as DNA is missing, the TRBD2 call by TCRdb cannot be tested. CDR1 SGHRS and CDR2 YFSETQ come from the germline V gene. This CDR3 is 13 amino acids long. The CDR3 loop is CASSDALAAEQFF.

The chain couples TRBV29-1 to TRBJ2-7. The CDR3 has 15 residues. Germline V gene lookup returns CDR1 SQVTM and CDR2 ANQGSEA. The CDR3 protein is CSGPRCRNPLYEQYF.

CDR3 protein: CATRADNEQFF. The genes are TRBV24-1 and TRBJ2-1; TCRdb proposes TRBD1, but this gene call is untestable without DNA. Germline V gene lookup returns CDR1 KGHDR and CDR2 SFDVKD. The CDR3 runs 11 residues.

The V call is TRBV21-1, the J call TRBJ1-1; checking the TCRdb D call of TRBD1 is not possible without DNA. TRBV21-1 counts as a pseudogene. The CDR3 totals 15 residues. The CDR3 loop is CASRNGTDMNTEAFF.

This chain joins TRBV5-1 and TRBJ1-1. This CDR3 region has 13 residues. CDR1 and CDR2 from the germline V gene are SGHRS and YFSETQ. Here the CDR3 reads CASSLVPGTEAFF.

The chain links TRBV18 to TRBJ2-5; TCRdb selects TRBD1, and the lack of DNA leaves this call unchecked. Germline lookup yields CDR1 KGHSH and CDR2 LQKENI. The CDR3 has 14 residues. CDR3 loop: CASSPSGAQETQYF.

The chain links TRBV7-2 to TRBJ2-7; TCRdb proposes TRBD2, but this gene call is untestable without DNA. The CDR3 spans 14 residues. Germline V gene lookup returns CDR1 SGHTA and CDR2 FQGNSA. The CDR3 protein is CASSWTSGGAEQYF.

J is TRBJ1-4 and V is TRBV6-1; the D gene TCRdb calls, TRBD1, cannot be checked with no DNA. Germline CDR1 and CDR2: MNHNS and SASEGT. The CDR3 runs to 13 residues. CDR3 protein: CASEKDSERKLFF.

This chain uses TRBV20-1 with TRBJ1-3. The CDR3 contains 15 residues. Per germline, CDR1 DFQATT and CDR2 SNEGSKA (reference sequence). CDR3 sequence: CSAPQDGFLRNTIYF.

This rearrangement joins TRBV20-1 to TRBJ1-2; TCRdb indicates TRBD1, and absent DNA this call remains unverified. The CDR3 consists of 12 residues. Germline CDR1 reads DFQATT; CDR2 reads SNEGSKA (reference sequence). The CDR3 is CSASVRGSGYTF.

The CDR3 sequence: CASSGGQGSGANVLTF. This chain uses TRBV5-1 with TRBJ2-6; TCRdb picks TRBD1, but there is no DNA to check that call. The germline V gene has CDR1 SGHRS and CDR2 YFSETQ. The CDR3 sequence is 16 residues long. Based on the CDR3 plus reference TRBV5-1 and TRBJ2-6, the full variable domain is KAGVTQTPRYLIKTRGQQVTLSCSPISGHRSVSWYQQTPGQGLQFLFEYFSETQRNKGNFPGRFSGRQFSNSRSEMNVSTLELGDSALYLCASSGGQGSGANVLTFGAGSRLTVL.

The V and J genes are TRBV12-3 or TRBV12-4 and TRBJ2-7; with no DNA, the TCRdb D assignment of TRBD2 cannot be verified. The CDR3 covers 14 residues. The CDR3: CASSPSGGFYEQYF.

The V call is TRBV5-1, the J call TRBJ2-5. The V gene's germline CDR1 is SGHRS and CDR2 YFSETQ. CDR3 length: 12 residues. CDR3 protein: CASTSEAETQYF.

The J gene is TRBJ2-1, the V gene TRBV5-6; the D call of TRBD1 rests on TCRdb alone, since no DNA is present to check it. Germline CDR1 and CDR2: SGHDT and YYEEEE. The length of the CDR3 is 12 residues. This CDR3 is CASSLGVPEHIF.

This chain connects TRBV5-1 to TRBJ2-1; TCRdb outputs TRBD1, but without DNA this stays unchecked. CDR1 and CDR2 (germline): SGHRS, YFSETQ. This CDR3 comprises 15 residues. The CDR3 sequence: CASSLDRGRGNEQFF.

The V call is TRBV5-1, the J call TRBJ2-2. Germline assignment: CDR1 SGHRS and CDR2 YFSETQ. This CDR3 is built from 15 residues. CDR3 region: CASSLGTVNTGELFF.

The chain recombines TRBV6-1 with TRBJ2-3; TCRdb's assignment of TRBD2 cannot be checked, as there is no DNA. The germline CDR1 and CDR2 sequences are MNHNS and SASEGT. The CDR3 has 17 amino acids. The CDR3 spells CASRTPSGGAERDTQYF.

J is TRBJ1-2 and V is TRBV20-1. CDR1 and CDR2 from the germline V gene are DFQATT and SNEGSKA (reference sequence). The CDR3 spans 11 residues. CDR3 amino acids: CSAREEYGYTF.

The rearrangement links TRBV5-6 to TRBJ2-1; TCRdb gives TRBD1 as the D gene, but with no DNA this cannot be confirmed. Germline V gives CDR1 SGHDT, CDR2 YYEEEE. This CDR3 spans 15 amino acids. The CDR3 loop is CASSLSPGGGNEQFF.